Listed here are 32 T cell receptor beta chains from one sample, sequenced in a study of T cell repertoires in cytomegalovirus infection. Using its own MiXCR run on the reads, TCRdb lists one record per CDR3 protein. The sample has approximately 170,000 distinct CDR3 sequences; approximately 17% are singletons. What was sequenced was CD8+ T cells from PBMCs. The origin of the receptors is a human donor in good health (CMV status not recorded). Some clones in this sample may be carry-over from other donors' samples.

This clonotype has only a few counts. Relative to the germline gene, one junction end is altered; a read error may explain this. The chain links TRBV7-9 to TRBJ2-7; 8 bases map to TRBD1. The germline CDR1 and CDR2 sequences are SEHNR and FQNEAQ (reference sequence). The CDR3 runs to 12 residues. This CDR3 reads CASSFLPGTGEF. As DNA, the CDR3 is TGTGCCAGCAGCTTCCTCCCCGGGACAGGTGAATTC.

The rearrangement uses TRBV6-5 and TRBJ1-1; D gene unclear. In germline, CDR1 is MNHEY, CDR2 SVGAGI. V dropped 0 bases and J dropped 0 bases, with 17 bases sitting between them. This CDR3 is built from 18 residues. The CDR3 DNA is TGTGCCAGCAGTTACTCGATCTGGGGTGCGCGGATGAACACTGAAGCTTTCTTT. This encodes CASSYSIWGARMNTEAFF.

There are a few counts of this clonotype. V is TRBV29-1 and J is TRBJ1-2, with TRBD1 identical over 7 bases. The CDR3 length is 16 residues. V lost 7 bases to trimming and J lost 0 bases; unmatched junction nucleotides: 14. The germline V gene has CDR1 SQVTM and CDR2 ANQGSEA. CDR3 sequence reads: CSAGGTEGLANYGYTF. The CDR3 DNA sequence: TGCAGCGCTGGTGGGACAGAAGGATTAGCTAACTATGGCTACACCTTC.

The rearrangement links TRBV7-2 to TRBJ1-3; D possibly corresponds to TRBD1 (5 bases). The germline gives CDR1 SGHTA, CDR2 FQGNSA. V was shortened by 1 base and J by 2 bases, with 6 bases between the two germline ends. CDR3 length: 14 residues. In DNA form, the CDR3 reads TGTGCCAGCAGCTTAGTGGGGCCTGGAAACACCATATATTTT. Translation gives CASSLVGPGNTIYF. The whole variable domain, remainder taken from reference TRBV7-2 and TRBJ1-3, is GAGVSQSPSNKVTEKGKDVELRCDPISGHTALYWYRQSLGQGLEFLIYFQGNSAPDKSGLPSDRFSAERTGGSVSTLTIQRTQQEDSAVYLCASSLVGPGNTIYFGEGSWLTVV.

For the CDR3, the DNA is TGCAGTGCTAGATTCCTGACTAGCGGGAGGCGGAATGAGCAGTTCTTC. It is translated as CSARFLTSGRRNEQFF. The rearrangement uses TRBV20-1 and TRBJ2-1; 13 positions agree with TRBD2. Germline loops: CDR1 DFQATT, CDR2 SNEGSKA (reference sequence). The CDR3 has 16 residues. With V trimmed by 2 bases and J by 7 bases, 8 bases remained unmatched.

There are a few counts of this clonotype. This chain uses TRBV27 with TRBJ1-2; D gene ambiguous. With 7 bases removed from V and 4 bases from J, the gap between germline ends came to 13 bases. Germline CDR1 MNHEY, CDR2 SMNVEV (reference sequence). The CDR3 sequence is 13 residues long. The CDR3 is CASTPSPLYGYTF. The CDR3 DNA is TGTGCCAGCACCCCCTCACCACTCTATGGCTACACCTTC.

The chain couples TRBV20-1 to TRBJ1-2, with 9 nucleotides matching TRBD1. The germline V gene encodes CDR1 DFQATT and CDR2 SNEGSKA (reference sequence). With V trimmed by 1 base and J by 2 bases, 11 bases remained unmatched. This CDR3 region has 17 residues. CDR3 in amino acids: CSARVIDGTGRNYGYTF. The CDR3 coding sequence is TGCAGTGCTAGAGTGATTGACGGGACAGGGCGGAACTATGGCTACACCTTC.

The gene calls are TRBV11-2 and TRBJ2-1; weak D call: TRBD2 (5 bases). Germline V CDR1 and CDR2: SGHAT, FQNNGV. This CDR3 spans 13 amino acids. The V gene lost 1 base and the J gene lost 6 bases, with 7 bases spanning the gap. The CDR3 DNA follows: TGTGCCAGCAGCTTAGCTAGCAGCAATGAGCAGTTCTTC. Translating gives CASSLASSNEQFF.

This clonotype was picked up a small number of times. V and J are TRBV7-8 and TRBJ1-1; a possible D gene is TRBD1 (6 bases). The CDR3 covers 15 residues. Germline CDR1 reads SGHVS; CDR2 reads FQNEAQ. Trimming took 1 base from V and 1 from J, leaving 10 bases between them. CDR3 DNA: TGTGCCAGCAGCTTAGTCGCAGGGGCGAACACTGAAGCTTTCTTT. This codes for CASSLVAGANTEAFF.

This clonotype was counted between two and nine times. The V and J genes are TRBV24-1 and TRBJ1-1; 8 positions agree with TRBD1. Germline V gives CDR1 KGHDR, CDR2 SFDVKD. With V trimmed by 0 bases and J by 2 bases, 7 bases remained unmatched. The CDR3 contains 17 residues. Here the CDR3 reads CATSDLRDRGYNTEAFF. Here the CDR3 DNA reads TGTGCCACCAGTGATTTGCGCGACAGGGGATATAACACTGAAGCTTTCTTT.

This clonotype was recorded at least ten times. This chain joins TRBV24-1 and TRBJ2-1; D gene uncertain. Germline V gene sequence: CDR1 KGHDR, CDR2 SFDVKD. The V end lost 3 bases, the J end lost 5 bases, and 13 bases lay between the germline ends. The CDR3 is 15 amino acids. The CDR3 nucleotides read TGTGCCACCAGTGATCCTCACGGATACAACAATGAGCAGTTCTTC. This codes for CATSDPHGYNNEQFF.

In DNA, the CDR3 is TGCGCCAGCAGCCAAGAAACGGAAAGCGTTAAGACAGTTGACAATGAGCAGTTCTTC. Amino acids: CASSQETESVKTVDNEQFF. The chain couples TRBV4-3 to TRBJ2-1; TRBD1 might be the D (5 bases). This CDR3 contains 19 residues. Between the trimmed V and J ends, which lost 0 bases and 5 bases, there was a span of 23 bases. Germline CDR1 is LGHNA and CDR2 is YSLEER.

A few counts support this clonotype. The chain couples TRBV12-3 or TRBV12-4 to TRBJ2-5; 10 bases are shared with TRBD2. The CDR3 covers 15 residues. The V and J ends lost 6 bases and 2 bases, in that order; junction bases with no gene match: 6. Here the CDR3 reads CASSQLAGKQETQYF. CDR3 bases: TGTGCCAGCAGCCAACTAGCGGGGAAACAAGAGACCCAGTACTTC.

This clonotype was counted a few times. The CDR3 coding sequence is TGTGCCAGCACTGACAGGGTAACAGATACGCAGTATTTT. Amino acids: CASTDRVTDTQYF. The chain recombines TRBV6-2 or TRBV6-3 with TRBJ2-3, with 7 bases identical to TRBD1. The CDR3 extends over 13 amino acids. In germline, CDR1 is MNHEY, CDR2 SVGEGT. The junction had 4 bases not matched to a gene; V was cut back by 7 bases and J by 3 bases.

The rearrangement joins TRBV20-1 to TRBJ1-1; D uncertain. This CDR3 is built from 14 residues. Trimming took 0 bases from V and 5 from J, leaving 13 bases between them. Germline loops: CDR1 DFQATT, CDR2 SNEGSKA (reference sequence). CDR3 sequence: CSARDLREVTEAFF. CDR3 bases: TGCAGTGCTAGAGATTTAAGGGAAGTTACTGAAGCTTTCTTT.

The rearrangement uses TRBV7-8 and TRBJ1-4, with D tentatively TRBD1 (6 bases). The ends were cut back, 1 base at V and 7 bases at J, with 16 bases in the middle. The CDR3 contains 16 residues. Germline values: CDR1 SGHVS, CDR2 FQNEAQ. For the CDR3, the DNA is TGTGCCAGCAGCTTAGATCGAGAGGGGGTTGGTGAAAAACTGTTTTTT. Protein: CASSLDREGVGEKLFF.

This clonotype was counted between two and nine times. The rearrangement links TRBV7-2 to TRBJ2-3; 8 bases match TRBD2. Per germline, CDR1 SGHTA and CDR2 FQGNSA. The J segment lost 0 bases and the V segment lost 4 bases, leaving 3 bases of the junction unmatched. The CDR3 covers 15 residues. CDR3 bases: TGTGCCAGCAGCTCCGGACTAGCTAGCACAGATACGCAGTATTTT. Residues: CASSSGLASTDTQYF.

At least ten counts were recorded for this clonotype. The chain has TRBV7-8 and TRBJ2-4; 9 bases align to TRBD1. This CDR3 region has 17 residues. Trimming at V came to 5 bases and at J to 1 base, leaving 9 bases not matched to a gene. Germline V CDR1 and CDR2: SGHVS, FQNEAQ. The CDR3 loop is CASSLLQGAEAKNIQYF. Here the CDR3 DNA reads TGTGCCAGCAGCCTATTACAGGGGGCTGAGGCCAAAAACATTCAGTACTTC.

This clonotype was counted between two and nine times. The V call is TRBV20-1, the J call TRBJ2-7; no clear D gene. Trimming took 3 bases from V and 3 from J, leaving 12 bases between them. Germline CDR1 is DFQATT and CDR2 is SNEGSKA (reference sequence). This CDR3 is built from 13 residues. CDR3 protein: CSASHPSRYEQYF. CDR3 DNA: TGCAGTGCTAGCCACCCTTCACGCTACGAGCAGTACTTC.

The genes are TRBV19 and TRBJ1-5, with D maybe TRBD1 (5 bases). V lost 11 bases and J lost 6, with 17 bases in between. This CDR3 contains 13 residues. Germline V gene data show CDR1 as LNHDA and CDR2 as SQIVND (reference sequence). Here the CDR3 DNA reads TGTGCCTCCGAAGTCTGGGACGGTCAGCCCCAGCATTTT. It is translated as CASEVWDGQPQHF.

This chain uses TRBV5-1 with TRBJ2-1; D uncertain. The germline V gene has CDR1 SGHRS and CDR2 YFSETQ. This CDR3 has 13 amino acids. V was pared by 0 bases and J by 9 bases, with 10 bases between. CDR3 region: CASSLAKGSEQFF. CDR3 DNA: TGCGCCAGCAGCTTGGCCAAAGGCAGTGAGCAGTTCTTC. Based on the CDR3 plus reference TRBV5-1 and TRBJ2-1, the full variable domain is KAGVTQTPRYLIKTRGQQVTLSCSPISGHRSVSWYQQTPGQGLQFLFEYFSETQRNKGNFPGRFSGRQFSNSRSEMNVSTLELGDSALYLCASSLAKGSEQFFGPGTRLTVL.

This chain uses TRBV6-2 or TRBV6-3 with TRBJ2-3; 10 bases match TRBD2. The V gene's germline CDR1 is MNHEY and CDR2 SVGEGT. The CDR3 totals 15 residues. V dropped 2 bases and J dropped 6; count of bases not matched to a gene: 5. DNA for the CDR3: TGTGCCAGCAGTTACCCCCGGACTAGCGGTGATACGCAGTATTTT. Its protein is CASSYPRTSGDTQYF.

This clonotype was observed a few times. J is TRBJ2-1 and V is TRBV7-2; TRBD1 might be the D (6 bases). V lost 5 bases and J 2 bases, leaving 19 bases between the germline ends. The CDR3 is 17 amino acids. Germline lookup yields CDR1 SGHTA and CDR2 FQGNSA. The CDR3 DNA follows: TGTGCCAGCAGCCCAAGGACAGTCGTGACCGCCTACAATGAGCAGTTCTTC. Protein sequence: CASSPRTVVTAYNEQFF.

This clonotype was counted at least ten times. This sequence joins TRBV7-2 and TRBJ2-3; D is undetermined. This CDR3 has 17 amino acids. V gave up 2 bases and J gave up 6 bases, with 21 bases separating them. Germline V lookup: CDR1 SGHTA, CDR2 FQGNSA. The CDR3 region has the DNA TGTGCCAGCAGCTTAATGGGCGTGCGGTCTGGCTCGGATACGCAGTATTTT. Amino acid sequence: CASSLMGVRSGSDTQYF. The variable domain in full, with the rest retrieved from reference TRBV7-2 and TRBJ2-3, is GAGVSQSPSNKVTEKGKDVELRCDPISGHTALYWYRQSLGQGLEFLIYFQGNSAPDKSGLPSDRFSAERTGGSVSTLTIQRTQQEDSAVYLCASSLMGVRSGSDTQYFGPGTRLTVL.

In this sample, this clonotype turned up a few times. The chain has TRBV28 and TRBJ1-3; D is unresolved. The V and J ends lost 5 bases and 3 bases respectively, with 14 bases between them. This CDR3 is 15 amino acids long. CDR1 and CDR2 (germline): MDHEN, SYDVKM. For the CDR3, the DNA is TGTGCCAGCAGTAGACCGCGGGAGCATGGAAACACCATATATTTT. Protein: CASSRPREHGNTIYF.

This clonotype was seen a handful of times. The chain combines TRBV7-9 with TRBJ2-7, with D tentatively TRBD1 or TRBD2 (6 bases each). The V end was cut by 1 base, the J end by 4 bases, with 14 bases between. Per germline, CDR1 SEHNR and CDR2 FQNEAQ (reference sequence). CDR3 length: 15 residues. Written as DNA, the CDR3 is TGTGCCAGCAGCTTAGTTCCCCGAGGGGGGTACGAGCAGTACTTC. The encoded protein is CASSLVPRGGYEQYF.

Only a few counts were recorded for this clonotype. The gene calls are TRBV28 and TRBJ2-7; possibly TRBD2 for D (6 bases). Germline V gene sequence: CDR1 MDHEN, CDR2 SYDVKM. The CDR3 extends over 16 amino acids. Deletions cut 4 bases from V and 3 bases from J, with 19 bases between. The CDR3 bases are TGTGCCAGCAGTTCCTACCGGGACTCAGGCATCTACGAGCAGTACTTC. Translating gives CASSSYRDSGIYEQYF.

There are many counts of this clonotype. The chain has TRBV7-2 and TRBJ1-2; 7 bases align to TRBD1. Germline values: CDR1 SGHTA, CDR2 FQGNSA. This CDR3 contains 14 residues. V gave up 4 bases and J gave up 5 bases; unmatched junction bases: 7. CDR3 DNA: TGTGCCAGCAGCTACGGGACAGAAGCATATGGCTACACCTTC. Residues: CASSYGTEAYGYTF.

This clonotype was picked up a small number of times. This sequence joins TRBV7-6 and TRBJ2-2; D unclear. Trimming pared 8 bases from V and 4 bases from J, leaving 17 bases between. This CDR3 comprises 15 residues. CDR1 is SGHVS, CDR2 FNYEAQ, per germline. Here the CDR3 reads CASGFRSLGTGELFF. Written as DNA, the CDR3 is TGTGCCAGCGGATTCAGGAGTCTCGGCACCGGGGAGCTGTTTTTT.

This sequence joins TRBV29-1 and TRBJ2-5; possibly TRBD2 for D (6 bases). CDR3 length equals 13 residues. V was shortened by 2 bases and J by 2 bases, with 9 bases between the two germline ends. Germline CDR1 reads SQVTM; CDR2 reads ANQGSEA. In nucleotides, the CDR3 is TGCAGCGTTGAATTGGGGGGTCAAGAGACCCAGTACTTC. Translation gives CSVELGGQETQYF.

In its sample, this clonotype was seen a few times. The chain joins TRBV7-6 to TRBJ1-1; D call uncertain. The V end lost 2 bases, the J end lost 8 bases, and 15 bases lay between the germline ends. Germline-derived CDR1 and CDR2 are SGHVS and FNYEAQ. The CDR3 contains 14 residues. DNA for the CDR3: TGTGCCAGCAGCTTACGTAAGGAAGGATCCGAAGCTTTCTTT. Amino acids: CASSLRKEGSEAFF.

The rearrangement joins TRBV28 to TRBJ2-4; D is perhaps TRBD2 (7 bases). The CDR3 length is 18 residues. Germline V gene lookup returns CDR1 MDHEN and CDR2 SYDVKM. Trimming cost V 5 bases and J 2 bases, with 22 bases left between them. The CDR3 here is CASSRRGGLVLTKNIQYF. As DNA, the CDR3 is TGTGCCAGCAGTCGCAGGGGTGGACTAGTTTTAACCAAAAACATTCAGTACTTC.